Here is one T cell receptor (beta chain) with its context. Clones were read by immunoSEQ multiplex PCR, and TCRdb kept only the in-frame ones, dropping some. The table lists about 400,000 clones, just under 95% of them singletons. The sample belongs to a study of shared T cell receptors in the human thymus. The source is a human donor. Sequencing was done on a sample of thymocytes.

CDR3 residues: CASSLPAVVGHEQYF. The CDR3 coding sequence is TGTGCCAGCAGCTTACCCGCGGTTGTGGGGCACGAGCAGTACTTC. The rearrangement links TRBV7-8 to TRBJ2-7; maybe TRBD1 (5 bases). V was clipped by 2 bases and J by 5 bases, with 16 bases between them. CDR1 is SGHVS and CDR2 is FQNEAQ in the germline V gene. The CDR3 covers 15 residues.